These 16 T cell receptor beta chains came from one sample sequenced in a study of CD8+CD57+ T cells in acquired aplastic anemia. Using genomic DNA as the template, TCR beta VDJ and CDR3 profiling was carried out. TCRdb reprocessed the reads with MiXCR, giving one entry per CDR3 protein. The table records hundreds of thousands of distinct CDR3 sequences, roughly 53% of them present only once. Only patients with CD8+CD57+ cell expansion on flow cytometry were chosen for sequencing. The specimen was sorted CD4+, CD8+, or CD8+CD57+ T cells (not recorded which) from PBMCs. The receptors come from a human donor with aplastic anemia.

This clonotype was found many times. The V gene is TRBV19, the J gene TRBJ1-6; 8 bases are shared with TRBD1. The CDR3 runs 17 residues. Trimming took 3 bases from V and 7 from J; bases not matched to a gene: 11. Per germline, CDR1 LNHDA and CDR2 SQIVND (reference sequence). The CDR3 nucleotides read TGTGCCAGTAGTATGGGGAGACAGGGGTCTGTAAATTCACCCCTCCACTTT. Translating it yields CASSMGRQGSVNSPLHF.

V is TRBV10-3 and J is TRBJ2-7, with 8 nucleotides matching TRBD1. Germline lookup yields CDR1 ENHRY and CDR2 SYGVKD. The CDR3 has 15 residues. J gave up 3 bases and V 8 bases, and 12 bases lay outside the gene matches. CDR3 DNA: TGTGCCATCGCTAGCGTTGCAGGGGGCAACTACGAGCAGTACTTC. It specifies CAIASVAGGNYEQYF.

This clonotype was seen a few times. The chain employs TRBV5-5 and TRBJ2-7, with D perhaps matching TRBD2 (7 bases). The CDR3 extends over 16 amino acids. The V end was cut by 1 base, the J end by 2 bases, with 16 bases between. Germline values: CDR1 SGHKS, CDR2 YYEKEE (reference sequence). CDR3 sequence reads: CASSLRGGGETYEQYF. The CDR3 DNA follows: TGTGCCAGCAGCTTGAGGGGGGGGGGGGAGACCTACGAGCAGTACTTC.

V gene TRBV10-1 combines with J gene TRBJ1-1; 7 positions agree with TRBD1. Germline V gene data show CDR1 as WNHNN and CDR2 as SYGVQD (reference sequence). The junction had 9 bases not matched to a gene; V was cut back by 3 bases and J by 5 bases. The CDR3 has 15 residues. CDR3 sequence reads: CASSEVGTETTEAFF. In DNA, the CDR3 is TGCGCCAGCAGTGAAGTCGGGACAGAGACTACTGAAGCTTTCTTT.

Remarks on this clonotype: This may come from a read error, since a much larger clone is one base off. This CDR3 reads CSARGGGSQHEQYF. The CDR3 nucleotides read TGCAGTGCCAGAGGCGGGGGGTCCCAGCACGAGCAGTACTTC. This chain connects TRBV20-1 to TRBJ2-7, with TRBD2 identical over 8 bases. Germline CDR1 DFQATT, CDR2 SNEGSKA (reference sequence). The length of the CDR3 is 14 residues.

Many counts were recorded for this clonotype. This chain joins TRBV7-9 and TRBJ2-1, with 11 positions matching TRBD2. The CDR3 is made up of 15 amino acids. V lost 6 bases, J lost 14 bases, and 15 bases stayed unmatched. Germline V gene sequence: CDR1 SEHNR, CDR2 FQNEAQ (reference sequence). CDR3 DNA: TGTGCCAGCAGACCGGGACTAGCGGTTATGGGGAGGGAGTTCTTC. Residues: CASRPGLAVMGREFF.

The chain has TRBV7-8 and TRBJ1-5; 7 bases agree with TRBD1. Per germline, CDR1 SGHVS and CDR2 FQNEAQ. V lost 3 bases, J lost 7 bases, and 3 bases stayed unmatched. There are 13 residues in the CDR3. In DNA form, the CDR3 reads TGTGCCAGCAGCTTGACAGGGACACAGCCCCAGCATTTT. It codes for CASSLTGTQPQHF.

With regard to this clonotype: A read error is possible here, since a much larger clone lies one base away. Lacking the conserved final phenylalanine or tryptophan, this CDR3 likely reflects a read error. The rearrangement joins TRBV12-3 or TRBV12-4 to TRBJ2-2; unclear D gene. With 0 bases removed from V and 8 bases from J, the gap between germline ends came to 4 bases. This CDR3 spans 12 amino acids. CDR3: CASSLALGELFL. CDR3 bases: TGTGCCAGCAGTTTAGCCCTGGGGGAGCTGTTTCTT.

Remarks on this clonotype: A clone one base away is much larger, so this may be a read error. The CDR3 sequence is CASGSTPTGPRTQYF. CDR3 coding DNA: TGCGCCAGCGGCTCGACCCCTACAGGGCCCAGGACCCAGTACTTC. The V and J genes are TRBV5-1 and TRBJ2-5, with D possibly TRBD1 on 6 matching bases. With 7 bases removed from V and 7 bases from J, the gap between germline ends came to 23 bases. This CDR3 is built from 15 residues. Germline-derived CDR1 and CDR2 are SGHRS and YFSETQ.

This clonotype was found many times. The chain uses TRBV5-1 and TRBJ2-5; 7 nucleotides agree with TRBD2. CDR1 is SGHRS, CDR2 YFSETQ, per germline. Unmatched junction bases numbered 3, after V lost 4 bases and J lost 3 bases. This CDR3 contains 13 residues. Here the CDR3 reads CASSVGLEETQYF. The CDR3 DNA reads TGCGCCAGCAGCGTCGGACTAGAAGAGACCCAGTACTTC.

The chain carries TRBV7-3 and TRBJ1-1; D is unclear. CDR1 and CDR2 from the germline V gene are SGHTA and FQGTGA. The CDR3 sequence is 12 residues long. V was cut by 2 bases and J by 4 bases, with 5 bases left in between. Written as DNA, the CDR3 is TGTGCCAGCAGCTTACATAGCACTGAAGCTTTCTTT. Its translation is CASSLHSTEAFF.

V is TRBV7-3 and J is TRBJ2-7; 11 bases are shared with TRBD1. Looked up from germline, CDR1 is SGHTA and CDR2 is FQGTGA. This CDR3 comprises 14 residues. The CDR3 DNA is TGTGGCCCGGGCGGACAGGGGGCTACGGGCGAGCAGTACTTC. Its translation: CGPGGQGATGEQYF.

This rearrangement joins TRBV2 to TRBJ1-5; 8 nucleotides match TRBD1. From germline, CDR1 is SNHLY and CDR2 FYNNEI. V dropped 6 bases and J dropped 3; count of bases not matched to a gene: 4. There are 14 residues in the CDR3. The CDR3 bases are TGTGCCAGCAGCGCGGGACAGGACAATCAGCCCCAGCATTTT. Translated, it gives CASSAGQDNQPQHF.

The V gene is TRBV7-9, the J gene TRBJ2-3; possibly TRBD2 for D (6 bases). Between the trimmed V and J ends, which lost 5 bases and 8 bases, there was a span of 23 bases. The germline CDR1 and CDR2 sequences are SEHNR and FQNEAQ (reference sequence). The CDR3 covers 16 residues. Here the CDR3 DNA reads TGTGCCAGCAGCCTGACTCCGGGACTGAGATATGTTACGCAGTATTTT. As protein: CASSLTPGLRYVTQYF.

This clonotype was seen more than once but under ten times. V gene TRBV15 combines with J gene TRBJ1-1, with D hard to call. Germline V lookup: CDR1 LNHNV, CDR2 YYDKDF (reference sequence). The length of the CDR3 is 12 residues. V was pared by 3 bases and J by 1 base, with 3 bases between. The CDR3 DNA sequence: TGTGCCACCAGCAGGAGGAACACTGAAGCTTTCTTT. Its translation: CATSRRNTEAFF.

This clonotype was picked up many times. This chain's CDR3 is CASSRRASGATGEQFF. The CDR3 bases are TGTGCCAGCAGCCGTCGGGCTAGCGGGGCCACGGGTGAGCAGTTCTTC. The chain is built from TRBV7-8 and TRBJ2-1; TRBD2 aligns across 9 bases. The CDR3 spans 16 residues. V shed 5 bases, J shed 9 bases, and the junction held 14 bases outside the gene matches. CDR1 SGHVS and CDR2 FQNEAQ come from the germline V gene.